This T cell receptor beta chain is drawn from a study of blood T cell repertoires in COVID-19. Study at large: The samples span acute and convalescent COVID-19 from the United States, Italy and Spain.

Everyone who took part was 18 to 89 years old, and they came from about 25 US areas. The V segment lost 4 bases and the J segment 4 bases; nucleotides outside the gene matches: 6. The length of the CDR3 is 16 residues. CDR1 and CDR2 from the germline V gene are PRHDT and FYEKMQ (reference sequence). Original processing methods: Amplifying reference gene primers gave estimates of nucleated cell counts. Repertoires were generated with immunoSEQ multiplex PCR, while TCRdb's copy carries only in-frame clones and drops some. V, J and clone size reflect that table, while D and trimming were determined from the DNA. Among about 230,000 clones listed, 85% to 90% were seen once.

The sequence was collected from a man younger than 30 who had recovered from COVID-19. Sequenced: PBMCs or T cells enriched from blood (not recorded which). The chain couples TRBV13 to TRBJ2-6; 8 nucleotides line up with TRBD2. As DNA, the CDR3 is TGTGCCAGCAGCTCCGGGGGGGAGACCGGGGCCAACGTCCTGACTTTC. Amino acid sequence: CASSSGGETGANVLTF.